The clone carrying this TCR beta chain occurred many times. The source of the sample is a study of neurological immune-mediated disorders. TCRdb passed the 5' RACE reads through MiXCR, listing each CDR3 protein once. The table has 27,000 or so distinct CDR3 sequences, around 3.4% seen once. This CDR3 is built from 11 residues. V shed 6 bases and J shed 7 bases, with 13 bases lying between them. CDR1 and CDR2 (germline): SQVTM, ANQGSEA. Sample: PBMCs. The chain employs TRBV29-1 and TRBJ2-7; possible D gene TRBD2, 5 bases. The TCR originated in a young woman with multiple sclerosis. This CDR3 reads CSVLTSGEQYF. CDR3 nucleotides: TGCAGCGTGCTGACATCGGGGGAGCAGTACTTC.